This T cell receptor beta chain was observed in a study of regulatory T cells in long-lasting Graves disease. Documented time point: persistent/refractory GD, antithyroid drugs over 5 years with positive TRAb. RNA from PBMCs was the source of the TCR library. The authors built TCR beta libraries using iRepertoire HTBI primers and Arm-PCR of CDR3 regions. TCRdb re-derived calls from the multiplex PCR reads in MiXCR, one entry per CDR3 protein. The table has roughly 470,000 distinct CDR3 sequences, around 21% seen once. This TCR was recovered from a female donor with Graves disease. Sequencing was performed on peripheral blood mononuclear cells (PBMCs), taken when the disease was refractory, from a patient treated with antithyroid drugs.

The chain's CDR3 is CAISDAGGGMGVEQYF. In DNA form, the CDR3 reads TGTGCCATCAGTGACGCTGGGGGGGGCATGGGTGTCGAGCAGTACTTC. The V call is TRBV10-3, the J call TRBJ2-7; D is possibly TRBD2 (7 bases). V was trimmed by 3 bases and J by 6 bases, leaving 21 bases between them. Germline CDR1 ENHRY, CDR2 SYGVKD. This CDR3 has 16 residues.